This paragraph reports one TCR beta chain. This clonotype showed up just a few times. Its cognate antigen has yet to be identified. Nothing much larger sits one base from this clone, and base qualities are not available. This entry is derived from a study of blood T cells in healthy people across ages (dated by TCRdb to about 2015). Turning to the overall study: Template switching captured roughly one uniquely barcoded TCR beta cDNA molecule per two T cells in model experiments. Using deep sequencing normalized with unique cDNA molecular identifiers, the study measured how TCR beta repertoire diversity changes with age. Four age groups were formed from the donors: young (average approximately 15 years), middle-aged (approximately 41), aged (more than 55) and long-lived (less than 85). For two donors (one aged 18 to 30 and one aged 80 or older), the study analyzed two additional independent replicas of 1 million unique cDNA reads from the same blood draw. Broad study findings and their caveats: Bulk unsorted PBMC profiling prevented conclusive comparison of naive and antigen-experienced compartments. There was a strong correlation between observed TCR beta diversity and the percentage of naive T cells measured by flow cytometry. Compared with the aged group, the long-lived group had more naive CD4+ T cells, fewer expanded clones and increased TCR diversity, suggesting age selection. Estimates of total diversity based on one million sequenced T cells were considered lower bounds and underestimates. Observed TCR beta diversity per million T cells fell roughly linearly with age, and a significant reduction was already apparent by age around 40. Because donor CMV infection status was unknown, age-related changes in expanded clonotypes were potentially confounded.

Systemically healthy Caucasian individuals from Russia, roughly 40 in total and aged about 6 to 100 years, were included as donors. Around 9.8 milliliters of peripheral blood were collected from each donor into EDTA-treated Vacutainer tubes. Ficoll-Paque density-gradient centrifugation was used to isolate PBMCs, with at least 6.5 million per sample. Total RNA, at least 6 micrograms per sample, was extracted from PBMCs with Trizol reagent. For every donor, flow cytometry on a PBMC aliquot measured the percentage of naive CD45RAhigh/CD27high T cells. The method was 5' RACE. The sample was run on an Illumina HiSeq 2500. A second PCR of roughly 6 to 12 cycles was performed with a sample-barcoded 5' primer and a J-beta primer mix. A unique molecular identifier was introduced onto each TCR beta cDNA molecule by a template-switch 5' adaptor carrying 12 random nucleotides. At least 2.5 million CDR3-containing paired-end reads were obtained from each sample. All of the RNA was converted into first-strand cDNA using the Mint cDNA synthesis kit, with a TRBC-specific oligonucleotide serving as the primer. Following uracil-DNA glycosylase treatment, all cDNA underwent a first 18-cycle PCR with the universal primers M1SS and BC2_uni_R. The paper's data handling went like this. Each sample was normalized by randomly selecting 1 million high-quality reads, each carrying a distinct molecular identifier. Instead of being binned into consensus sequences, reads with shared molecular identifiers were discarded. MiTCR, with a Q25 quality threshold and the strictest error-elimination algorithm, was used for CDR3 identification, clonotype clustering and error correction. A nonparametric unseen species model using Euler transformation provided a lower-bound estimate of total TCR beta diversity. TCRdb reprocessing: public reads trimmed at Q25 with fastp, clones called with MiXCR, in-frame beta chains kept. Identical CDR3 proteins give one entry, which carries the most common genes and DNA. The V and J calls here are based on TCRdb, not the publication. The sample profile shows fewer than 1,200,000 distinct CDR3 sequences; almost 25% of them were found once. The ten biggest clones cover about 0.72% of the sample.

This same sample was also part of a study on T cells of mothers and their children. As the second study states: Nine systemically healthy Caucasian individuals served as donors, namely three mothers together with their six children. cDNA synthesis consumed the entire amount of extracted RNA, loaded at around 1.5 ug RNA in each 15 ul reaction. In the second PCR, sample barcodes and 2-4 random nucleotides were introduced via the M1S primer. Each mother yielded over 10 million TCR beta CDR3 reads and each child a few million reads. TCR recombination output is similarly shaped by thymic selection in related and unrelated pairs, with a minor effect exerted by inherited differences. Normalized repertoire overlap was always slightly but never significantly higher in related than unrelated mother-child pairs. No persistent microchimeric T cell clones were detected, at a sensitivity of approximately 90 clones per million clonotypes. Deep NGS was used in the study to compare the TCR beta repertoires of mothers and children and to look for features that separate related mother-child pairs from unrelated individuals. On average, the children were roughly 10 +/- 4 years old, while the mothers were roughly 36 +/- 4 years old. After adapters were ligated using NEBNext reagents, the libraries underwent 100+100 nt paired-end sequencing on an Illumina HiSeq 2000. To avoid cross-contamination, the mother libraries and the child libraries were prepared a month apart and sequenced in separate runs. For each donor, between about 500,000 and 2,000,000 distinct TCR beta clonotypes were identified. Naive TCR beta clonotypes were estimated from low-frequency clonotypes matched to each donor's FACS-determined naive share, without sorting.

The sequence came from a girl aged 2 to 10 in good health. The sequencing sample was made of blood.

The CDR3 has the sequence CASSYSASGRFEQFF. The DNA reads TGTGCCAGCAGTTACTCTGCTAGCGGGAGGTTTGAGCAGTTCTTC. This chain joins TRBV6-5 to TRBJ2-5; 11 bases in the middle match TRBD2. The better agreement between TRBJ2-1 and the DNA end casts doubt on the J call. Reading the germline V gene gives CDR1 MNHEY and CDR2 SVGAGI. The CDR3 contains 15 residues, cysteine and phenylalanine counted. The retained sequence is limited to the CDR3, 45 bases, with the frame set at the first base.